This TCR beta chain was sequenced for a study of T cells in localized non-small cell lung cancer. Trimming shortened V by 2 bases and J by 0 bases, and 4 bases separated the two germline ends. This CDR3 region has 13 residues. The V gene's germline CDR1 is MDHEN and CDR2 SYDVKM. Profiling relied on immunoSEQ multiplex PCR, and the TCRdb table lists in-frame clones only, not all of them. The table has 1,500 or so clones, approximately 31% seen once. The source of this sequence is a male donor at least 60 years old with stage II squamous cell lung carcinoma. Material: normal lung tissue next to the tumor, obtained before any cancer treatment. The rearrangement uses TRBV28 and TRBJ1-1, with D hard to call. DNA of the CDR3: TGTGCCAGCAGTTTAGCGGTGAACACTGAAGCTTTCTTT. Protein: CASSLAVNTEAFF. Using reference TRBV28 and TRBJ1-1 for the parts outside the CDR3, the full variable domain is DVKVTQSSRYLVKRTGEKVFLECVQDMDHENMFWYRQDPGLGLRLIYFSYDVKMKEKGDIPEGYSVSREKKERFSLILESASTNQTSMYLCASSLAVNTEAFFGQGTRLTVV.